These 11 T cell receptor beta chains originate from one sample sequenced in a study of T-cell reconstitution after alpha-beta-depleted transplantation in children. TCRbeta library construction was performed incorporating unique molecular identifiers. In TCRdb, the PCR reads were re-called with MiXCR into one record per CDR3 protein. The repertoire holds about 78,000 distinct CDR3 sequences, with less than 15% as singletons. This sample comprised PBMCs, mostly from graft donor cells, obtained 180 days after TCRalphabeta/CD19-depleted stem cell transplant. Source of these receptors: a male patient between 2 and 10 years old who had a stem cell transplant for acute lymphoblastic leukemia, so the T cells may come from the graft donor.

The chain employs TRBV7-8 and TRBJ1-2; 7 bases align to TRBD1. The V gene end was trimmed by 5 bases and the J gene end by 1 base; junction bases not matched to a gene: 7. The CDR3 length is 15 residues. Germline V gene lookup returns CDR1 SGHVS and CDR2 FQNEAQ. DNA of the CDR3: TGTGCCAGCAGCCCCAGGGGGGGGAGTAACTATGGCTACACCTTC. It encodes CASSPRGGSNYGYTF.

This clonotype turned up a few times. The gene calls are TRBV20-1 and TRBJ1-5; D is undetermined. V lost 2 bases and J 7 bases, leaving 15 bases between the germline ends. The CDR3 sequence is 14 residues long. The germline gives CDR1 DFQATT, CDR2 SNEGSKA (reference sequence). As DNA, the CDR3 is TGCAGTGCTAGACTGTCCGCCGGCGGACAGCCCCAGCATTTT. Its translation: CSARLSAGGQPQHF.

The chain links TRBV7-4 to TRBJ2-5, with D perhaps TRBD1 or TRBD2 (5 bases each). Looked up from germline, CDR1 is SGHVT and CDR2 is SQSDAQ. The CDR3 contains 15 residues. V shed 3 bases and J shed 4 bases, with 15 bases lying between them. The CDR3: CASSFPYPGRETQYF. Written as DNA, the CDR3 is TGTGCCAGCAGCTTTCCATACCCAGGGAGAGAGACCCAGTACTTC.

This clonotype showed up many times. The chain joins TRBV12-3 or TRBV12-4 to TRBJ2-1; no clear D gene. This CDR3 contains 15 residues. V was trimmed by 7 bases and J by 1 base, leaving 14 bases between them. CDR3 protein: CASTSDHQSYNEQFF. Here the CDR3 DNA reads TGTGCCAGCACATCCGACCACCAGTCCTACAATGAGCAGTTCTTC.

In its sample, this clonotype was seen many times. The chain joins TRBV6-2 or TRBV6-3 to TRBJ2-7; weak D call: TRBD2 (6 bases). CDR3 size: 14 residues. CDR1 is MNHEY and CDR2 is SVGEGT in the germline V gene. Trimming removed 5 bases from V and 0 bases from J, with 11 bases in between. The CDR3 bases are TGTGCCAGCAGTCGGGGGAGTTACTCCTACGAGCAGTACTTC. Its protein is CASSRGSYSYEQYF.

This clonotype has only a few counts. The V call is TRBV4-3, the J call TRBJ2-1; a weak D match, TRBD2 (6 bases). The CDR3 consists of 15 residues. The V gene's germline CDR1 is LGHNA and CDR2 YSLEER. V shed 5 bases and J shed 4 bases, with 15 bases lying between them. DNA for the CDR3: TGCGCCAGCAGCTTTGGACTAATAAGATACAATGAGCAGTTCTTC. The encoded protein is CASSFGLIRYNEQFF.

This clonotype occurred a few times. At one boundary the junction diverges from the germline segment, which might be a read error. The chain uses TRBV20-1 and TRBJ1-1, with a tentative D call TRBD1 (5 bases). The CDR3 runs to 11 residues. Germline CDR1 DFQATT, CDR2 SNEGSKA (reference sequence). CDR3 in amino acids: CSAGRGVAYFF. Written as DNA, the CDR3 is TGCAGTGCTGGGAGAGGGGTCGCCTATTTTTTT.

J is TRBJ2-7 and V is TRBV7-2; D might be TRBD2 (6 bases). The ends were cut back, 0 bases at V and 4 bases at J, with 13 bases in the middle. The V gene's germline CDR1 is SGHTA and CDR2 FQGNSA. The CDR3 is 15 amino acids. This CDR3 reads CASSLATRVLYEQYF. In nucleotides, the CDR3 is TGTGCCAGCAGCTTAGCGACTAGAGTCCTGTACGAGCAGTACTTC.

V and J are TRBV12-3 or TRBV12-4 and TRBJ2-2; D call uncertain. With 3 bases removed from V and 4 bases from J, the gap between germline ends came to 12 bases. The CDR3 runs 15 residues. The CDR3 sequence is CASSLVKRITGELFF. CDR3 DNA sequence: TGTGCCAGCAGTTTGGTAAAGCGCATCACCGGGGAGCTGTTTTTT.

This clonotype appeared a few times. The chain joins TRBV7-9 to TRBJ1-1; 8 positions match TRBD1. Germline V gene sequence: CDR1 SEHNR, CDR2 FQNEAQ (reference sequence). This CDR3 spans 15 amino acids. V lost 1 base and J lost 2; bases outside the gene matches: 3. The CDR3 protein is CASSLEGQVNTEAFF. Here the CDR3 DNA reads TGTGCCAGCAGCTTAGAGGGACAGGTCAACACTGAAGCTTTCTTT.

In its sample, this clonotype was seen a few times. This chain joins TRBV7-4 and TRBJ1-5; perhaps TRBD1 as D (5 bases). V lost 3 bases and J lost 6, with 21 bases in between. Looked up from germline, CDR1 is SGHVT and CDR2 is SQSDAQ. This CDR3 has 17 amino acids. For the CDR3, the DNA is TGTGCCAGCAGCTTGTTTTCAGGGAAATTTATGTGTCAGCCCCAGCATTTT. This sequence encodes CASSLFSGKFMCQPQHF.